This T cell receptor beta chain was documented in a study of blood T cell repertoires in COVID-19. Across the whole study: Whether acute or convalescent, the COVID-19 samples came from the United States, Italy and Spain. Sample material is recorded as cDNA or gDNA derived from T cells, B-cell-depleted T cells, or PBMCs.

Germline CDR1 SGHTS, CDR2 YDEGEE. The CDR3 is 13 amino acids. The ends lost 1 base at V and 9 bases at J; junction bases unmatched: 4. In the source study's methods: Estimation of nucleated cell counts relied on the amplification of reference gene primers. Measured with immunoSEQ multiplex PCR; TCRdb has only the in-frame clones, and not every one. V, J and clone size are taken as reported in that table, and D and trimming were inferred from the DNA itself. This table has about 300,000 clones, about 89% appearing once. This sequence originates from a man between 18 and 35 years old who had recovered from COVID-19. The rearrangement links TRBV5-8 to TRBJ2-4, with 7 bases lining up with TRBD2. Material: peripheral blood. This CDR3 reads CASSLIGEGIQYF. The CDR3 DNA sequence: TGTGCCAGCAGCTTGATAGGGGAGGGCATTCAGTACTTC.